This paragraph covers one T cell receptor beta chain sequence. Its antigen is currently unknown. This sample is part of a study of cytomegalovirus exposure and HLA in healthy donors. The PCR used 60 Vbeta and 13 Jbeta primers. Sequenced by immunoSEQ multiplex PCR; TCRdb stores in-frame clones only, minus some. This sample yields 150,000 to 200,000 clones, of which roughly 80% are seen a single time; around 3.4% belongs to the top ten. With V trimmed by 4 bases and J by 4 bases, 3 bases remained unmatched. Germline CDR1 reads SGHNT; CDR2 reads YYREEE (reference sequence). The CDR3 runs to 15 residues. General study results and limits: In vitro data verified three CMV-associated chains as specific for CMV antigens. The classifier reportedly diagnosed cytomegalovirus status with high specificity and sensitivity. In the analysis, some V segments, TRBV6-2 and TRBV6-3 included, were excluded as indistinguishable. Later examination showed HLA-associated TCR beta chains had greater clonal expansion than equally common others.

The sequence was collected from a man younger than 45 in good health and CMV-seropositive. Sequencing input: PBMCs. V usage is TRBV5-4 and J usage is TRBJ2-5, with 14 bases matching TRBD2. For the CDR3, the DNA is TGTGCCAGCAGCCCGGGACTAGCGGGGGCAGAGACCCAGTACTTC. Its translation is CASSPGLAGAETQYF.